The sequence of this T cell receptor (beta chain) was determined in a study of blood T cell repertoires in COVID-19. The V segment lost 2 bases and the J segment 7 bases; nucleotides outside the gene matches: 3. Germline V lookup: CDR1 LGHDT, CDR2 YNNKEL (reference sequence). CDR3 length equals 14 residues. This clone was detected only once. Here immunoSEQ multiplex PCR was the method, and the copy in TCRdb shows in-frame clones only, minus some. The profile shows roughly 200,000 clones, about 89% of them singletons. Material for sequencing was peripheral blood. The sequence was obtained from a man aged 40-50 years with acute or convalescent COVID-19. The J gene is TRBJ2-1, the V gene TRBV3-1 (or the pseudogene TRBV3-2), with 9 nucleotides matching TRBD2. This CDR3 reads CASSQQSGGNEQFF. The CDR3 bases are TGTGCCAGCAGCCAACAAAGCGGGGGGAATGAGCAGTTCTTC.